The table lists the clone carrying this T cell receptor (beta chain) with a few counts. The source of the sample is a study of T cells in Graves' hyperthyroidism and ophthalmopathy. Study-wide context: Peripheral blood specimens were obtained at initial diagnosis, prior to any treatment.

If no ophthalmopathy progression occurred within 18 months, Graves' hyperthyroidism was stable. V lost 3 bases to trimming and J lost 1 base, with 13 bases between them. The CDR3 sequence is 15 residues long. Germline assignment: CDR1 LNHDA and CDR2 SQIVND (reference sequence). Amplified regions were TCR beta CDR3 sequences from RNA transcripts. A first-round RT-PCR of the TCR CDR3 used the HTBI primer set. One entry per CDR3 protein, called by TCRdb with MiXCR from the multiplex PCR reads. The repertoire holds more than 95,000 distinct CDR3 sequences, with approximately 48% as singletons. The chain links TRBV19 to TRBJ2-7; D is possibly TRBD2 (5 bases). The sequencing sample was made of blood. The source of this sequence is a man in his forties or fifties with Graves' hyperthyroidism. The CDR3: CASSIVSGTSYEQYF. The CDR3 region has the DNA TGTGCCAGTAGTATCGTCAGCGGCACTTCCTACGAGCAGTACTTC.